A single sample gave rise to the 14 T cell receptor beta chains below, sequenced in a study of post-analysis software for immune sequencing data. Unique molecular identifiers featured in each of the TCR beta cDNA libraries. TCRdb independently ran MiXCR on the PCR reads; one entry per CDR3 protein. The sample lists 600,000 to 700,000 distinct CDR3 sequences, 59% occurring once. Whole-study findings and limits: Five or six TRBV segments appeared more often in patients than in controls, and TRBV5-6, TRBV5-1 and TRBV20-1 were among these.

These receptors lack a known antigen. The sequencing sample was made of blood. Every receptor here comes from a girl aged 2 to 10 with multiple sclerosis.

This clonotype was seen once. The rearrangement links TRBV29-1 to TRBJ2-1; 8 nucleotides line up with TRBD2. Looked up from germline, CDR1 is SQVTM and CDR2 is ANQGSEA. This CDR3 region has 15 residues. The V gene end was trimmed by 0 bases and the J gene end by 2 bases; junction bases not matched to a gene: 3. This CDR3 reads CSVEDPREAYNEQFF. For the CDR3, the DNA is TGCAGCGTTGAAGATCCGCGGGAGGCCTACAATGAGCAGTTCTTC.

The chain has TRBV5-1 and TRBJ2-7; a possible D gene is TRBD2 (6 bases). CDR3 size: 17 residues. Germline CDR1 SGHRS, CDR2 YFSETQ. Trimming pared 0 bases from V and 2 bases from J, leaving 18 bases between. The CDR3 nucleotides are TGCGCCAGCAGCTTGGTCGTACTGGCGGAGGGCCCCTACGAGCAGTACTTC. Amino acids: CASSLVVLAEGPYEQYF.

The V and J genes are TRBV20-1 and TRBJ2-1, with 8 bases fitting TRBD2. Unmatched junction bases numbered 17, after V lost 7 bases and J lost 0 bases. CDR1 and CDR2 (germline): DFQATT, SNEGSKA (reference sequence). This CDR3 region has 18 residues. CDR3 in DNA: TGCAGTGTGCAGGCGCTGGGCGGGGGGACTAGCTCCTACAATGAGCAGTTCTTC. Amino acid sequence: CSVQALGGGTSSYNEQFF.

The chain combines TRBV20-1 with TRBJ1-1; D remains ambiguous. The germline V and J ends were trimmed by 4 bases and 0 bases, with 9 bases remaining between them. The CDR3 spans 13 residues. In germline, CDR1 is DFQATT, CDR2 SNEGSKA (reference sequence). The CDR3 DNA follows: TGCAGTGCTACCACCAACATGAACACTGAAGCTTTCTTT. Its translation is CSATTNMNTEAFF.

The V and J genes are TRBV15 and TRBJ2-1; D might be TRBD1 (5 bases). CDR1 is LNHNV and CDR2 is YYDKDF in the germline V gene (reference sequence). The CDR3 contains 15 residues. Between the trimmed V and J ends, which lost 3 bases and 5 bases, there was a span of 14 bases. CDR3 bases: TGTGCCACCAGCAGGCAGGGTATTCAGCACAATGAGCAGTTCTTC. Protein: CATSRQGIQHNEQFF.

The CDR3 DNA follows: TGCAGCGTTGGGGGCAGGGCCCTCGATGAGCAGTTCTTC. Translation: CSVGGRALDEQFF. This chain uses TRBV29-1 with TRBJ2-1, with TRBD1 as a possible D gene (5 bases). This CDR3 contains 13 residues. Germline CDR1 and CDR2: SQVTM and ANQGSEA. V dropped 4 bases and J dropped 8 bases, with 15 bases sitting between them.

The CDR3 nucleotides are TGCGCCAGCAGCCATCCTAGTGCTAGGGGCGAGACCCAGTACTTC. The encoded protein is CASSHPSARGETQYF. The rearrangement uses TRBV4-1 and TRBJ2-7, with a possible D match to TRBD1 (5 bases). The J call is in doubt because the DNA end fits TRBJ2-5 better. Germline lookup yields CDR1 MGHRA and CDR2 YSYEKL. This CDR3 is 15 amino acids long.

The chain uses TRBV9 and TRBJ2-5, with TRBD2 identical over 10 bases. The DNA end favors TRBJ2-7, so the J call may be wrong. Germline CDR1 and CDR2: SGDLS and YYNGEE. This CDR3 has 14 residues. The CDR3 loop reads CASSPSGRGPEQYF. The CDR3 region has the DNA TGTGCCAGCAGCCCAAGCGGGAGGGGTCCCGAGCAGTACTTC.

The chain uses TRBV20-1 and TRBJ2-3; D unresolved. In germline, CDR1 is DFQATT, CDR2 SNEGSKA (reference sequence). The CDR3 sequence is 13 residues long. Trimming cost V 5 bases and J 1 base, with 10 bases left between them. CDR3 nucleotide sequence: TGCAGTGCTCCTGGGGATCGCACAGATACGCAGTATTTT. Amino acids: CSAPGDRTDTQYF.

This clonotype has a handful of counts. The chain is built from TRBV27 and TRBJ2-3, with D perhaps TRBD1 or TRBD2 (5 bases each). This CDR3 spans 14 amino acids. V dropped 0 bases and J dropped 5 bases, with 9 bases sitting between them. Germline values: CDR1 MNHEY, CDR2 SMNVEV (reference sequence). The CDR3 sequence is CASSLSGALDTQYF. CDR3 DNA sequence: TGTGCCAGCAGTTTATCCGGGGCCCTAGATACGCAGTATTTT.

The chain carries TRBV3-1 and TRBJ2-1, with 10 bases aligning to TRBD2. The germline V gene has CDR1 LGHDT and CDR2 YNNKEL (reference sequence). CDR3 size: 16 residues. Trimming took 3 bases from V and 5 from J; bases not matched to a gene: 7. The DNA of the CDR3 is TGTGCCAGCAGCCACCTCGGACTAGCGGCCCACAATGAGCAGTTCTTC. Its translation is CASSHLGLAAHNEQFF.

This clonotype was detected a few times. This sequence joins TRBV29-1 and TRBJ2-7; 11 bases map to TRBD2. With 4 bases clipped from V and 1 base from J, the junction kept 3 bases outside the gene matches. The CDR3 sequence is 14 residues long. Germline V gene data show CDR1 as SQVTM and CDR2 as ANQGSEA. The CDR3 loop is CSVGGLADSYEQYF. Written as DNA, the CDR3 is TGCAGCGTTGGGGGACTAGCGGATTCCTACGAGCAGTACTTC.

The V gene is TRBV4-3, the J gene TRBJ2-3; 8 nucleotides match TRBD2. This CDR3 contains 20 residues. With V trimmed by 3 bases and J by 2 bases, 19 bases remained unmatched. Looked up from germline, CDR1 is LGHNA and CDR2 is YSLEER. As DNA, the CDR3 is TGCGCCAGCAGCCAGAAAGCCCTACCGACGAGCGGGGGACCCACAGATACGCAGTATTTT. Translation gives CASSQKALPTSGGPTDTQYF.

This chain links TRBV7-2 with TRBJ1-1; D uncertain. The CDR3 sequence is 15 residues long. V was trimmed by 2 bases and J by 0 bases, leaving 10 bases between them. Germline assignment: CDR1 SGHTA and CDR2 FQGNSA. The CDR3 nucleotides are TGTGCCAGCAGCTTATTACGGAACATGAACACTGAAGCTTTCTTT. It is translated as CASSLLRNMNTEAFF.